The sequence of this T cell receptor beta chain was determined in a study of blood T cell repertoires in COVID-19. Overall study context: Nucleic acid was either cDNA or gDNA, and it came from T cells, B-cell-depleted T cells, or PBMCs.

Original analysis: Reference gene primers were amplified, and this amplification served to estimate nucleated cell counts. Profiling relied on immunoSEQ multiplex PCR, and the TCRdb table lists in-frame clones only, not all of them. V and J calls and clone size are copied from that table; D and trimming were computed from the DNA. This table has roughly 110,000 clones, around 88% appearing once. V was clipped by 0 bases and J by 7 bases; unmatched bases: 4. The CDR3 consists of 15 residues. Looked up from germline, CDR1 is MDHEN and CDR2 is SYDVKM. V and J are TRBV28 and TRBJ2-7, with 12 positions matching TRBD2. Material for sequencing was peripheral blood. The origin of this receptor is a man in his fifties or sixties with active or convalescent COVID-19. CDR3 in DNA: TGTGCCAGCAGTTTATGGACTAGCGGGAGCGGGGAGCAGTACTTC. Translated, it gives CASSLWTSGSGEQYF.